These T cell receptor beta chains were read from a single sample in a study of blood T cell repertoires in COVID-19. The method was immunoSEQ multiplex PCR; TCRdb's version includes in-frame clones alone and lacks a portion of them. The sample has over 400,000 clones, 75% to 90% seen once; the top ten hold approximately 3.4%. The sample consisted of peripheral blood. The receptors originated from a human donor in a cohort sampled during active COVID-19. Both conserved end residues are part of each CDR3. Fields, in order: J gene, V gene, D gene, clone size, CDR3 protein, CDR3 DNA. The D gene is left open where the match is weak. Where a row states a size, it is once, few, many or the class of an expanded clone; other rows omit it.

>TRBJ1-6|TRBV3-1/TRBV3-2|-|-
CASSQQVYATPLHF
TGTGCCAGCAGCCAGCAGGTTTACGCTACACCCCTCCACTTT
>TRBJ2-5|TRBV29-1|-|-
CSVAGWETQYF
TGCAGCGTTGCGGGGTGGGAGACCCAGTACTTC
>TRBJ2-7|TRBV5-1|TRBD2|-
CASSLGLAGVYEQYF
TGCGCCAGCAGCTTGGGACTAGCGGGGGTCTACGAGCAGTACTTC
>TRBJ1-4|TRBV27|-|once
CASSLSGGYGEKLFF
TGTGCCAGCAGTTTATCTGGGGGGTACGGTGAAAAACTGTTTTTT
>TRBJ2-1|TRBV11-1|-|-
CASSLNLGASYNEQFF
TGTGCCAGCAGCTTAAATTTGGGGGCTTCCTACAATGAGCAGTTCTTC
>TRBJ2-1|TRBV5-1|-|-
CASSHVREGGLYNEQFF
TGCGCCAGCAGCCACGTCAGAGAAGGGGGTCTATACAATGAGCAGTTCTTC
>TRBJ1-1|TRBV30|TRBD1|once
CAWTGTGTTKAFF
TGTGCCTGGACCGGGACAGGGACAACCAAAGCTTTCTTT
>TRBJ2-2|TRBV6-8|-|-
CASSFIRGPSNTGELFF
TGTGCCAGCAGTTTTATTAGGGGCCCCTCGAACACCGGGGAGCTGTTTTTT
>TRBJ1-1|TRBV19|-|few
CASREGLNTEAFF
TGTGCCAGTAGGGAGGGGTTGAACACTGAAGCTTTCTTT
>TRBJ1-1|TRBV10-2|TRBD1|-
CASRGTGGTNTEAFF
TGCGCCAGCAGGGGGACAGGGGGGACGAACACTGAAGCTTTCTTT
>TRBJ2-1|TRBV3-1/TRBV3-2|TRBD1|-
CASTPSTGTGADEQFF
TGTGCCAGTACACCTTCAACCGGGACAGGGGCCGATGAGCAGTTCTTC
>TRBJ2-7|TRBV7-3|TRBD2|-
CAVGTNPYEQYF
TGTGCCGTCGGGACTAACCCCTACGAGCAGTACTTC
>TRBJ1-4|TRBV6-5|-|-
CASNPRLREKLFF
TGTGCCAGCAATCCCAGGTTGAGAGAAAAACTGTTTTTT
>TRBJ2-3|TRBV30|-|-
CAWSRLKRRTDTQYF
TGTGCCTGGAGCCGACTGAAGCGGCGCACAGATACGCAGTATTTT
>TRBJ1-2|TRBV6-1|-|few
CASSERGSKAYGYTF
TGTGCCAGCAGTGAAAGGGGATCCAAAGCGTATGGCTACACCTTC
>TRBJ2-1|TRBV19|TRBD2|-
CASRRREVLSEQFF
TGTGCCAGTCGGCGGCGGGAGGTCCTTAGCGAGCAGTTCTTC
>TRBJ1-6|TRBV28|TRBD1|-
CASTEDREDSPLHF
TGTGCCAGCACCGAGGACAGGGAAGATTCACCCCTCCACTTT
>TRBJ2-5|TRBV28|TRBD1|-
CATKRDSALETQYF
TGTGCCACCAAAAGGGACAGTGCGTTAGAGACCCAGTACTTC
>TRBJ2-7|TRBV11-2|TRBD1|-
CASSLGRGQGEQYF
TGTGCCAGCAGCTTAGGCAGGGGGCAGGGCGAGCAGTACTTC
>TRBJ1-2|TRBV27|TRBD1|-
CASSPTNPTGTGGYTF
TGTGCCAGCAGTCCAACTAACCCGACAGGGACTGGTGGCTACACCTTC
>TRBJ1-1|TRBV30|TRBD1|few
CAWTGTGGTEAFF
TGTGCCTGGACCGGGACAGGGGGCACTGAAGCTTTCTTT
>TRBJ2-1|TRBV2|-|-
CASSGQGPNEQFF
TGTGCCAGCAGTGGTCAGGGTCCGAATGAGCAGTTCTTC
>TRBJ1-5|TRBV5-1|-|few
CASSLGQANQPQHF
TGCGCCAGCAGCTTGGGCCAGGCCAATCAGCCCCAGCATTTT
>TRBJ2-5|TRBV5-4|-|-
CASSLAQGQETQYF
TGTGCCAGCAGCTTGGCGCAGGGGCAAGAGACCCAGTACTTC
>TRBJ2-7|TRBV29-1|-|-
CSALDSLSYEQYF
TGCAGCGCACTGGACAGTCTTTCTTACGAGCAGTACTTC
>TRBJ2-2|TRBV24-1|TRBD2|-
CATKGLADTGELFF
TGTGCCACCAAGGGACTAGCGGACACCGGGGAGCTGTTTTTT
>TRBJ2-2|TRBV6-5|TRBD1|-
CASLKGTGLSGELFF
TGTGCCAGCCTTAAGGGGACAGGGTTATCCGGGGAGCTGTTTTTT
>TRBJ2-5|TRBV29-1|TRBD2|-
CSVIAGGETQYF
TGCAGCGTCATAGCGGGAGGGGAGACCCAGTACTTC
>TRBJ1-5|TRBV6-5|-|-
CASSYSFTGNQPQHF
TGTGCCAGCAGTTACTCATTTACAGGGAATCAGCCCCAGCATTTT
>TRBJ1-1|TRBV7-8|TRBD1|-
CASSLVDWVTGGTEAFF
TGTGCCAGCAGCTTAGTTGATTGGGTAACAGGGGGCACTGAAGCTTTCTTT
>TRBJ1-6|TRBV5-1|TRBD1|-
CASSQGQIDSPLHF
TGCGCCAGCAGCCAGGGACAGATTGATTCACCCCTCCACTTT
>TRBJ1-5|TRBV5-8|-|-
CASSLGQQHSNQPQHF
TGTGCCAGCAGCTTGGGACAGCAGCATAGCAATCAGCCCCAGCATTTT
>TRBJ2-3|TRBV19|TRBD1|-
CASSGGQLTDTQYF
TGTGCCAGTAGTGGGGGACAGCTCACAGATACGCAGTATTTT
>TRBJ2-1|TRBV2|TRBD1|-
CASTGTVYNEQFF
TGTGCCAGCACGGGGACAGTCTACAATGAGCAGTTCTTC
>TRBJ1-1|TRBV5-1|TRBD1|-
CASSLAGTGRTEAFF
TGCGCCAGCAGCTTGGCCGGGACAGGGAGAACTGAAGCTTTCTTT
>TRBJ2-1|TRBV3-1/TRBV3-2|TRBD2|-
CASSQGILAGGYNEQFF
TGTGCCAGCAGCCAGGGCATTCTAGCGGGAGGGTACAATGAGCAGTTCTTC
>TRBJ1-4|TRBV4-1|TRBD1|-
CASSLGTVNNEKLFF
TGCGCCAGCAGCCTTGGGACAGTAAATAATGAAAAACTGTTTTTT
>TRBJ2-4|TRBV3-1/TRBV3-2|-|-
CASSQAGRGGNIQYF
TGTGCCAGCAGCCAAGCCGGACGGGGAGGAAACATTCAGTACTTC
>TRBJ2-5|TRBV14|-|-
CASSQDLQGRETQYF
TGTGCCAGCAGCCAAGATCTGCAGGGCCGGGAGACCCAGTACTTC
>TRBJ2-1|TRBV28|-|-
CASSLRLAAYNEQFF
TGTGCCAGCAGTTTACGGCTAGCAGCCTACAATGAGCAGTTCTTC
>TRBJ1-1|TRBV10-2|-|-
CASSDNRNTEAFF
TGCGCCAGCAGTGACAACAGGAACACTGAAGCTTTCTTT
>TRBJ1-6|TRBV5-1|-|once
CASSYRGSSYNSPLHF
TGCGCCAGCAGCTACCGGGGTAGCTCCTATAATTCACCCCTCCACTTT
>TRBJ2-1|TRBV6-4|TRBD1|-
CASSDGQGAYNEQFF
TGTGCCAGCAGTGACGGTCAGGGGGCCTACAATGAGCAGTTCTTC
>TRBJ2-7|TRBV12-5|-|few
CASGLVFETGGSYEQYF
TGTGCTAGTGGTTTGGTCTTCGAGACAGGAGGCTCCTACGAGCAGTACTTC
>TRBJ2-1|TRBV10-3|TRBD2|-
CATASGTSSYNEQFF
TGTGCCACTGCCTCCGGGACTAGCTCCTACAATGAGCAGTTCTTC
>TRBJ2-1|TRBV20-1|TRBD2|-
CSASKSGSVSYNEQFF
TGCAGTGCTAGTAAGAGCGGGAGTGTCTCCTACAATGAGCAGTTCTTC